The 16 T cell receptor beta chains in this list originate from one sample, sequenced in a study of shared clonotypes between healthy human individuals. Some clones are missing from TCRdb's copy, which holds only in-frame ones; the method was immunoSEQ multiplex PCR. The sample lists some 1.5 million clones; roughly 96% were seen once. Sequencing was done on a sample of naive CD4+ T cells sorted from blood. The subset here: CD45RA+ positively selected. These receptors came from a man younger than 40 in good health.

The gene calls are TRBV28 and TRBJ2-5, with TRBD2 matching over 10 bases. The CDR3 runs 13 residues. V trimming: 8 bases; J trimming: 2 bases; junction bases outside the gene matches: 2. CDR1 is MDHEN and CDR2 is SYDVKM in the germline V gene. The CDR3 coding sequence is TGTGCCAGCGGACTAGCGGAACAAGAGACCCAGTACTTC. Amino acid sequence: CASGLAEQETQYF.

The gene calls are TRBV10-3 and TRBJ1-4; 7 bases match TRBD1. The V gene end was trimmed by 6 bases and the J gene end by 4 bases; junction bases not matched to a gene: 11. The CDR3 contains 16 residues. Germline loops: CDR1 ENHRY, CDR2 SYGVKD. CDR3 nucleotides: TGTGCCATCAGCCCGGGCTCCAGGGGGGGTAATGAAAAACTGTTTTTT. Encoded protein: CAISPGSRGGNEKLFF.

The J gene is TRBJ1-2, the V gene TRBV5-1, with D tentatively TRBD1 (6 bases). This CDR3 has 15 residues. V was trimmed by 4 bases and J by 8 bases, leaving 21 bases between them. Germline CDR1 reads SGHRS; CDR2 reads YFSETQ. This chain's CDR3 is CASSPGGTGYDGYTF. CDR3 sequence (DNA): TGCGCCAGCAGCCCCGGGGGAACAGGGTATGACGGCTACACCTTC.

DNA of the CDR3: TGCAGCGGTGGACGGCCTCTTAGCACAGATACGCAGTATTTT. It is translated as CSGGRPLSTDTQYF. The chain recombines TRBV29-1 with TRBJ2-3; D is uncertain. CDR1 SQVTM and CDR2 ANQGSEA come from the germline V gene. The CDR3 has 14 amino acids. Trimming stripped 7 bases from V and 0 bases from J, with 14 bases between.

The CDR3 coding sequence is TGTGCCAGCAGCGAAGTGGGAGGAGATGAGCAGTTCTTC. It yields the protein CASSEVGGDEQFF. The chain joins TRBV7-9 to TRBJ2-1; maybe TRBD2 (6 bases). V dropped 5 bases and J dropped 8 bases, with 13 bases sitting between them. The CDR3 has 13 residues. The germline CDR1 and CDR2 sequences are SEHNR and FQNEAQ (reference sequence).

This sequence joins TRBV28 and TRBJ2-7; 7 nucleotides align to TRBD2. With V trimmed by 7 bases and J by 2 bases, 11 bases remained unmatched. Germline CDR1 MDHEN, CDR2 SYDVKM. The CDR3 consists of 15 residues. This CDR3 reads CASKQTGLPTYEQYF. The CDR3 nucleotides read TGTGCCAGCAAACAAACGGGACTACCAACCTACGAGCAGTACTTC.

The genes are TRBV19 and TRBJ2-1, with D tentatively TRBD1 (5 bases). Trimming took 3 bases from V and 10 from J, leaving 19 bases between them. The CDR3 covers 15 residues. CDR1 LNHDA and CDR2 SQIVND come from the germline V gene (reference sequence). Here the CDR3 reads CASSIAGFEANEQFF. CDR3 DNA: TGTGCCAGTAGTATTGCAGGGTTTGAGGCAAACGAGCAGTTCTTC.

CDR3 DNA: TGTGCCAGCAGTTATCATCCTACCCGGAGCGGGACAGGGTATAGCAATCAGCCCCAGCATTTT. The encoded protein is CASSYHPTRSGTGYSNQPQHF. The chain recombines TRBV28 with TRBJ1-5; 9 positions match TRBD1. Germline V gives CDR1 MDHEN, CDR2 SYDVKM. CDR3 length: 21 amino acids. J lost 0 bases, V lost 4 bases, and 19 bases had no gene match.

The chain couples TRBV29-1 to TRBJ2-1; 12 bases fit TRBD1. The CDR3 contains 18 residues. Per germline, CDR1 SQVTM and CDR2 ANQGSEA. The V and J ends lost 6 bases and 9 bases, in that order; junction bases with no gene match: 21. The DNA for the CDR3 is TGCAGCGTCGCTCCCGGGACAGGGGGCATGAGGCCCTTGGGTGAGCAGTTCTTC. Its protein is CSVAPGTGGMRPLGEQFF.

The V gene is TRBV5-1, the J gene TRBJ2-5; D unclear. The CDR3 extends over 13 amino acids. Germline loops: CDR1 SGHRS, CDR2 YFSETQ. Trimming pared 0 bases from V and 4 bases from J, leaving 7 bases between. The CDR3 protein is CASSLGQRETQYF. The CDR3 bases are TGCGCCAGCAGCTTGGGGCAGAGAGAGACCCAGTACTTC.

This clone was observed a single time. The DNA for the CDR3 is TGTGCCAGCAGTTACAGAAGGGAGACCACTGAAGCTTTCTTT. Its protein is CASSYRRETTEAFF. This chain links TRBV6-5 with TRBJ1-1; D is unresolved. Trimming left V 2 bases short and J 4 bases short, with 11 bases between. This CDR3 has 14 amino acids. Germline V gene lookup returns CDR1 MNHEY and CDR2 SVGAGI.

The chain links TRBV9 to TRBJ2-2; TRBD2 might be the D (6 bases). V lost 0 bases, J lost 6 bases, and 12 bases lay in between. Germline CDR1 is SGDLS and CDR2 is YYNGEE. The CDR3 consists of 15 residues. The CDR3 here is CASSVGTGGAGELFF. The CDR3 DNA reads TGTGCCAGCAGCGTAGGGACCGGCGGGGCCGGGGAGCTGTTTTTT.

The chain joins TRBV7-6 to TRBJ2-1; TRBD2 matches 13 bases. With 5 bases clipped from V and 7 bases from J, the junction kept 8 bases outside the gene matches. CDR1 is SGHVS and CDR2 is FNYEAQ in the germline V gene. CDR3 size: 16 residues. CDR3 protein: CASSTTSGRAGNEQFF. In nucleotides, the CDR3 is TGTGCCAGCAGCACAACTAGCGGGAGGGCCGGAAATGAGCAGTTCTTC.

The gene calls are TRBV4-3 and TRBJ2-3; no reliable D call. V lost 4 bases to trimming and J lost 6 bases, with 14 bases between them. CDR3 length: 14 amino acids. The germline V gene has CDR1 LGHNA and CDR2 YSLEER. CDR3 in amino acids: CASSLGGMGDTQYF. For the CDR3, the DNA is TGCGCCAGCAGCCTTGGTGGGATGGGGGATACGCAGTATTTT.

This clone was observed a handful of times. The V call is TRBV30, the J call TRBJ1-2, with D hard to call. Trimming removed 4 bases from V and 5 bases from J, with 8 bases in between. CDR1 is GTSNPN and CDR2 is SVGIG in the germline V gene (reference sequence). The CDR3 length is 11 residues. CDR3 region: CAWTGRYGYTF. The CDR3 DNA sequence: TGTGCCTGGACCGGAAGATATGGCTACACCTTC. The variable domain in full, completed from reference TRBV30 and TRBJ1-2, reads SQTIHQWPATLVQPVGSPLSLECTVEGTSNPNLYWYRQAAGRGLQLLFYSVGIGQISSEVPQNLSASRPQDRQFILSSKKLLLSDSGFYLCAWTGRYGYTFGSGTRLTVV.

The chain uses TRBV11-2 and TRBJ2-1, with D uncertain. CDR1 and CDR2 from the germline V gene are SGHAT and FQNNGV. The CDR3 length is 14 residues. Trimming left V 0 bases short and J 7 bases short, with 10 bases between. The CDR3 region is CASSLDPRQNEQFF. Here the CDR3 DNA reads TGTGCCAGCAGCTTAGATCCCCGTCAGAATGAGCAGTTCTTC.